This T cell receptor beta chain stems from a study of post-analysis software for immune sequencing data. Regarding the study as a whole: Patients had higher frequencies than controls of about 5 TRBV segments, including TRBV5-6, TRBV5-1 and TRBV20-1.

As regards this clonotype: Its target is not known.

TCR beta cDNA libraries had unique molecular identifiers. A population of about 1 to 11 million T cells gave rise to roughly 500,000 cDNA molecules. TCRdb reanalysed the PCR reads using MiXCR and keeps one entry per CDR3 protein. The table lists some 450,000 distinct CDR3 sequences, roughly 45% of them singletons. Germline loops: CDR1 DFQATT, CDR2 SNEGSKA (reference sequence). This CDR3 comprises 15 residues. V was cut by 0 bases and J by 4 bases, with 14 bases left in between. The sequence came from a girl aged 5-17 years with multiple sclerosis. The chain uses TRBV20-1 and TRBJ2-3, with D perhaps matching TRBD2 (6 bases). The sequencing sample was made of blood. CDR3 region: CSARDGRGGADTQYF. The CDR3 nucleotides are TGCAGTGCTAGAGATGGGCGGGGCGGGGCAGATACGCAGTATTTT.